This TCR beta chain was obtained from a study of molecular identifiers for immune sequencing clone quantification. About the research overall: Replicates involved a five-way split of RNA from about 20,000 or 100,000 naive CD8 cells, with sequencing of four.

TCRdb ran MiXCR on the PCR reads and lists one entry per CDR3 protein. This sample has 460,000 or so distinct CDR3 sequences, with about 22% found just once. Naive CD8 libraries came from around 18,000 to 910,000 sorted cells with 10%, 30% or 50% RNA. With 3 bases removed from V and 8 bases from J, the gap between germline ends came to 5 bases. From germline, CDR1 is MNHEY and CDR2 SVGAGI. The CDR3 sequence is 11 residues long. Remarks on this clonotype: No antigen is known for it.

Study-wide results and limits: For highly expanded clones, sizes could be underestimated when identical TCR molecules share a barcode.

The receptor comes from a human donor in good health. Some libraries in this study had Jurkat cell RNA spiked in. This chain joins TRBV6-5 and TRBJ2-1; D is unclear. Sequencing used naive CD8+ T cells from blood, with Jurkat cell RNA spiked in. This sample's subset: FACS-sorted CD8+CD4-CCR7+CD45RA+ naive T cells. CDR3 protein: CASSYEDEQFF. Written as DNA, the CDR3 is TGTGCCAGCAGTTATGAGGATGAGCAGTTCTTC.